The T cell receptor beta chain under discussion was sequenced for a study of blood T cell repertoires in COVID-19. Study-wide context: Sites across the United States, Italy and Spain contributed samples from acute and convalescent COVID-19.

V was clipped by 2 bases and J by 4 bases; unmatched bases: 6. CDR3 size: 15 residues. Germline V lookup: CDR1 MNHNS, CDR2 SASEGT. How the authors handled the data: Amplification with reference gene primers provided the estimates of nucleated cell counts. Clones were sequenced by immunoSEQ multiplex PCR, and TCRdb holds only the in-frame ones, with some missing. The DNA gave D and trimming, while V, J and clone size come from that table. This sample carries some 80,000 clones, approximately 86% of them seen once, and the ten largest clones take about a sixth. The specimen was peripheral blood. This chain joins TRBV6-1 and TRBJ1-2, with 8 positions matching TRBD1. This clonotype was sampled from a man aged 80 or over with active or convalescent COVID-19. The CDR3 reads CASSESRGRVYGYTF. Written as DNA, the CDR3 is TGTGCCAGCAGTGAAAGCAGGGGGCGCGTCTATGGCTACACCTTC.